This passage covers 26 T cell receptor beta chains from one sample sequenced in a study of cytomegalovirus exposure and HLA in healthy donors. Vbeta (60) and Jbeta (13) primers were used in the PCR. Clones were read by immunoSEQ multiplex PCR, and TCRdb kept only the in-frame ones, dropping some. The sample lists roughly 190,000 clones; about 83% were seen once. Sequencing was done on a sample of PBMCs. These receptors were obtained from a man aged 35 to 55 in good health and CMV-seropositive.

This sequence joins TRBV5-4 and TRBJ2-7; the match to TRBD2 covers 9 bases. The CDR3 extends over 17 amino acids. The germline V gene has CDR1 SGHNT and CDR2 YYREEE (reference sequence). V trimming: 4 bases; J trimming: 0 bases; junction bases outside the gene matches: 11. In DNA form, the CDR3 reads TGTGCCAGCAGCCCCGGGACTAGCCCCAGGGACTCCTACGAGCAGTACTTC. Its translation is CASSPGTSPRDSYEQYF.

The J gene is TRBJ2-2, the V gene TRBV6-1, with TRBD2 as a possible D gene (7 bases). V was pared by 8 bases and J by 4 bases, with 17 bases between. Germline V lookup: CDR1 MNHNS, CDR2 SASEGT. The CDR3 is 15 amino acids. CDR3 sequence (DNA): TGTGCCAGCGCGGGGGCAGGTCGGACCACCGGGGAGCTGTTTTTT. Translation: CASAGAGRTTGELFF.

The chain links TRBV6-5 to TRBJ1-2, with D unclear. The length of the CDR3 is 11 residues. CDR1 is MNHEY and CDR2 is SVGAGI in the germline V gene. Trimming removed 4 bases at V and 6 bases at J, with 6 bases between. As DNA, the CDR3 is TGTGCCAGCAGTTGGCGGGATGGCTACACCTTC. Translating it yields CASSWRDGYTF.

The V and J genes are TRBV7-3 and TRBJ2-5, with D perhaps TRBD2 (5 bases). With 6 bases removed from V and 4 bases from J, the gap between germline ends came to 12 bases. The V gene's germline CDR1 is SGHTA and CDR2 FQGTGA. This CDR3 has 13 amino acids. The CDR3 here is CASRRSAGETQYF. The CDR3 DNA follows: TGTGCCAGCAGGCGTAGCGCCGGAGAGACCCAGTACTTC.

The chain links TRBV7-8 to TRBJ2-1; TRBD2 aligns across 12 bases. Germline-derived CDR1 and CDR2 are SGHVS and FQNEAQ. The CDR3 loop spans 14 amino acids. J lost 11 bases, V lost 5 bases, and 7 bases had no gene match. In DNA, the CDR3 is TGTGCCAGCAGCCCCACGGGACTAGCGGGTAAGCAGTTCTTC. It specifies CASSPTGLAGKQFF.

The chain couples TRBV28 to TRBJ2-1, with 16 bases that match TRBD2. The ends lost 6 bases at V and 9 bases at J; junction bases unmatched: 14. This CDR3 spans 18 amino acids. Per germline, CDR1 MDHEN and CDR2 SYDVKM. This CDR3 is CASSLKGLAGGPPGEQFF. The CDR3 DNA sequence: TGTGCCAGCAGCCTCAAGGGACTAGCGGGAGGGCCCCCGGGTGAGCAGTTCTTC.

The chain is built from TRBV30 and TRBJ1-3; possible D gene TRBD1, 5 bases. Germline lookup yields CDR1 GTSNPN and CDR2 SVGIG (reference sequence). The length of the CDR3 is 14 residues. V was trimmed by 4 bases and J by 3 bases, leaving 13 bases between them. CDR3 in amino acids: CAWTPGRGGNTIYF. CDR3 DNA sequence: TGTGCCTGGACCCCGGGTAGGGGTGGAAACACCATATATTTT.

This clone was counted a few times. The V gene is TRBV7-9, the J gene TRBJ2-5, with TRBD1 matching 10 bases. The CDR3 runs to 15 residues. V was clipped by 5 bases and J by 5 bases; unmatched bases: 8. Germline values: CDR1 SEHNR, CDR2 FQNEAQ (reference sequence). CDR3 DNA: TGTGCCAGCAGCGCCGGGACAGGGGAGTGGGAGACCCAGTACTTC. Encoded protein: CASSAGTGEWETQYF.

This chain links TRBV6-5 with TRBJ1-5, with 8 bases aligning to TRBD1. The germline V gene has CDR1 MNHEY and CDR2 SVGAGI. J lost 5 bases, V lost 5 bases, and 2 bases had no gene match. There are 13 residues in the CDR3. The CDR3: CASSRDRHQPQHF. CDR3 nucleotides: TGTGCCAGCAGTCGGGACAGGCATCAGCCCCAGCATTTT.

DNA for the CDR3: TGTGCCAGCAGCACGTATACAGGGGCGGGCGAGCAGTACTTC. Translating gives CASSTYTGAGEQYF. The chain employs TRBV11-2 and TRBJ2-7; 7 bases map to TRBD1. This CDR3 has 14 amino acids. The trim removed 5 bases at V and 6 bases at J, leaving 10 bases unmatched. Germline values: CDR1 SGHAT, CDR2 FQNNGV. The entire variable domain, with the rest obtained from reference TRBV11-2 and TRBJ2-7, is as follows: EAGVAQSPRYKIIEKRQSVAFWCNPISGHATLYWYQQILGQGPKLLIQFQNNGVVDDSQLPKDRFSAERLKGVDSTLKIQPAKLEDSAVYLCASSTYTGAGEQYFGPGTRLTVT.

CDR3 in DNA: TGTGCCAGCAGCTTAGCGTCCGGGGGGTCCTACGAGCAGTACTTC. Protein: CASSLASGGSYEQYF. The chain uses TRBV7-8 and TRBJ2-7; 7 bases are shared with TRBD2. The CDR3 runs 15 residues. V trimming: 0 bases; J trimming: 1 base; junction bases outside the gene matches: 3. The V gene's germline CDR1 is SGHVS and CDR2 FQNEAQ. Full variable domain (missing parts from reference TRBV7-8 and TRBJ2-7): GAGVSQSPRYKVAKRGQDVALRCDPISGHVSLFWYQQALGQGPEFLTYFQNEAQLDKSGLPSDRFFAERPEGSVSTLKIQRTQQEDSAVYLCASSLASGGSYEQYFGPGTRLTVT.

A single count supports this clone. The chain has TRBV2 and TRBJ1-4, with 7 nucleotides matching TRBD1. This CDR3 contains 14 residues. Germline values: CDR1 SNHLY, CDR2 FYNNEI. V shed 6 bases and J 7 bases; nucleotides not matched to a gene: 8. The CDR3 DNA sequence: TGTGCCAGCAGGGCAGGGGGAGGTTTTGAAAAACTGTTTTTT. It encodes CASRAGGGFEKLFF.

The rearrangement joins TRBV5-5 to TRBJ1-5; D is uncertain. V lost 3 bases and J lost 3, with 13 bases in between. This CDR3 is built from 15 residues. Germline V CDR1 and CDR2: SGHKS, YYEKEE (reference sequence). The CDR3 region is CASSSLGGDNQPQHF. CDR3 in DNA: TGTGCCAGCAGCTCCCTCGGCGGGGACAATCAGCCCCAGCATTTT. The variable domain in full, with the rest retrieved from reference TRBV5-5 and TRBJ1-5, is DAGVTQSPTHLIKTRGQQVTLRCSPISGHKSVSWYQQVLGQGPQFIFQYYEKEERGRGNFPDRFSARQFPNYSSELNVNALLLGDSALYLCASSSLGGDNQPQHFGDGTRLSIL.

V and J are TRBV5-6 and TRBJ2-1; 10 bases are shared with TRBD2. V lost 0 bases, J lost 5 bases, and 8 bases stayed unmatched. This CDR3 region has 17 residues. Per the germline V gene, CDR1 is SGHDT and CDR2 is YYEEEE. The CDR3 DNA reads TGTGCCAGCAGCTTGGTTTCTAGCGGGAGCCCCAACAATGAGCAGTTCTTC. Residues: CASSLVSSGSPNNEQFF.

This chain connects TRBV6-6 to TRBJ2-5; 8 bases match TRBD1. CDR1 is MNHNY and CDR2 is SVGAGI in the germline V gene (reference sequence). After removal of 9 bases from V and 11 bases from J, the junction contained 20 bases not matched to a gene. The CDR3 spans 15 residues. CDR3 bases: TGTGCCAGTGCCCCCGCCGGGCAGGGGGCAGGGGAGCAGTACTTC. It translates to CASAPAGQGAGEQYF.

J is TRBJ2-7 and V is TRBV15; 14 bases line up with TRBD2. The germline V gene encodes CDR1 LNHNV and CDR2 YYDKDF (reference sequence). This CDR3 comprises 18 residues. With V trimmed by 0 bases and J by 6 bases, 10 bases remained unmatched. The CDR3 reads CATSRERLAGGPKGEQYF. DNA of the CDR3: TGTGCCACCAGCAGAGAAAGACTAGCGGGAGGGCCAAAAGGCGAGCAGTACTTC.

This clone turned up a few times. The DNA of the CDR3 is TGTGCCAGCAGTGATGGGGGACTAGCGGGAGGCAATGAGCAGTTCTTC. This codes for CASSDGGLAGGNEQFF. The chain uses TRBV6-4 and TRBJ2-1; 15 positions agree with TRBD2. The CDR3 runs to 16 residues. V dropped 3 bases and J dropped 6; count of bases not matched to a gene: 3. In germline, CDR1 is MRHNA, CDR2 SNTAGT.

The chain joins TRBV5-1 to TRBJ1-1; the match to TRBD1 covers 9 bases. V was clipped by 5 bases and J by 4 bases; unmatched bases: 9. Germline V gene lookup returns CDR1 SGHRS and CDR2 YFSETQ. The CDR3 is 15 amino acids. The CDR3 DNA reads as TGCGCCAGCAGGGAAGGGACAGGGCGTTTCACTGAAGCTTTCTTT. Its protein is CASREGTGRFTEAFF.

The chain carries TRBV11-2 and TRBJ2-7; TRBD1 matches 7 bases. Germline V gives CDR1 SGHAT, CDR2 FQNNGV. CDR3 length: 15 amino acids. Losses at the gene ends were 1 base for V and 4 bases for J; bases not matched to a gene: 7. The CDR3 loop is CASSLGQGYSYEQYF. CDR3 nucleotide sequence: TGTGCCAGCAGCTTAGGACAGGGATATTCATACGAGCAGTACTTC.

The chain links TRBV6-5 to TRBJ2-7; 9 bases align to TRBD2. The CDR3 consists of 14 residues. Per germline, CDR1 MNHEY and CDR2 SVGAGI. V gave up 6 bases and J gave up 0 bases; unmatched junction bases: 3. Here the CDR3 DNA reads TGTGCCAGCAGACGACTAGCGGCCTCCTACGAGCAGTACTTC. Protein sequence: CASRRLAASYEQYF.

Regarding this clone: Sequence at one end of the junction differs from germline and may be a read error. Other DNA sequences in the sample encode the same CDR3. V usage is TRBV7-3 and J usage is TRBJ2-1, with 13 bases identical to TRBD2. Per the germline V gene, CDR1 is SGHTA and CDR2 is FQGTGA. The CDR3 is 20 residues long. The CDR3 nucleotides are TGCGCCAGCAGCTCTCGAAACGGACTAGCGGGAGACTTCTCCTACAATGAGCAGTTCTTC. Residues: CASSSRNGLAGDFSYNEQFF.

This rearrangement joins TRBV7-3 to TRBJ2-2; perhaps TRBD1 as D (5 bases). Germline CDR1 and CDR2: SGHTA and FQGTGA. V lost 2 bases and J 6 bases, leaving 10 bases between the germline ends. This CDR3 contains 14 residues. CDR3 residues: CASSLWVGAGELFF. CDR3 nucleotides: TGTGCCAGCAGCTTATGGGTAGGGGCCGGGGAGCTGTTTTTT.

The chain joins TRBV28 to TRBJ2-4; D perhaps matches TRBD2 (6 bases). CDR1 and CDR2 from the germline V gene are MDHEN and SYDVKM. Trimming took 3 bases from V and 6 from J, leaving 15 bases between them. The CDR3 covers 15 residues. This chain's CDR3 is CASSFPGSGLNIQYF. The CDR3 nucleotides read TGTGCCAGCAGTTTCCCTGGTAGCGGACTAAACATTCAGTACTTC.

This clone has just one count. The genes are TRBV7-9 and TRBJ1-2; the D is unclear. CDR1 is SEHNR and CDR2 is FQNEAQ in the germline V gene (reference sequence). V was clipped by 5 bases and J by 3 bases, with 10 bases between them. The CDR3 is made up of 13 amino acids. The CDR3 protein is CASSLRTDYGYTF. Here the CDR3 DNA reads TGTGCCAGCAGCCTCCGAACAGACTATGGCTACACCTTC.

The rearrangement joins TRBV25-1 to TRBJ2-5; 11 nucleotides align to TRBD2. V shed 3 bases, J shed 4 bases, and the junction held 4 bases outside the gene matches. CDR1 MGHDK and CDR2 SYGVNS come from the germline V gene. The CDR3 covers 15 residues. CDR3 in DNA: TGTGCCAGCAGTGATAGCGGGAGGGCCGGAGAGACCCAGTACTTC. It codes for CASSDSGRAGETQYF.

This clone was counted a single time. CDR3 protein: CASSQDGTLYNEQFF. The DNA for the CDR3 is TGCGCCAGCAGCCAAGACGGGACACTCTACAATGAGCAGTTCTTC. The V gene is TRBV4-1, the J gene TRBJ2-1, with D possibly matching TRBD1 (6 bases). The CDR3 has 15 amino acids. Germline lookup yields CDR1 MGHRA and CDR2 YSYEKL. The ends were cut back, 0 bases at V and 3 bases at J, with 9 bases in the middle.